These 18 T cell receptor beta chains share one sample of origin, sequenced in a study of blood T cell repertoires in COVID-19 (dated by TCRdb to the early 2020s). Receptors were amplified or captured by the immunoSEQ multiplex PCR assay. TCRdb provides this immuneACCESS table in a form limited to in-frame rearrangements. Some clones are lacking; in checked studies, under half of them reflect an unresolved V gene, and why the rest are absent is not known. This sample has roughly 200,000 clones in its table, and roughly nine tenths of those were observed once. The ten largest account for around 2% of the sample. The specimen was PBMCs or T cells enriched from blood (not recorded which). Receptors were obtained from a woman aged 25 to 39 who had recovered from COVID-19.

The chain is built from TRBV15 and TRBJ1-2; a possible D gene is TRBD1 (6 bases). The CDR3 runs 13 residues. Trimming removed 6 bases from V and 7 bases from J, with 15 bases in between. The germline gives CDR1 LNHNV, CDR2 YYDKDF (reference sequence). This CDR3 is CATRAGVSVGYTF. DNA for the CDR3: TGTGCCACCAGGGCAGGGGTTTCCGTTGGCTACACCTTC. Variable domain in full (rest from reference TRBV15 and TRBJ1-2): DAMVIQNPRYQVTQFGKPVTLSCSQTLNHNVMYWYQQKSSQAPKLLFHYYDKDFNNEADTPDNFQSRRPNTSFCFLDIRSPGLGDTAMYLCATRAGVSVGYTFGSGTRLTVV.

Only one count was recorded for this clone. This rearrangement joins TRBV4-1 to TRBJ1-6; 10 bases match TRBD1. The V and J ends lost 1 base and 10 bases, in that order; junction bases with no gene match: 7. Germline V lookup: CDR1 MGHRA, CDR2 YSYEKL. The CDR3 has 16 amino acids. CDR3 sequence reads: CASSQGSGQGTSPLHF. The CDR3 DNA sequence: TGCGCCAGCAGCCAAGGCTCGGGACAGGGGACGTCACCCCTCCACTTT.

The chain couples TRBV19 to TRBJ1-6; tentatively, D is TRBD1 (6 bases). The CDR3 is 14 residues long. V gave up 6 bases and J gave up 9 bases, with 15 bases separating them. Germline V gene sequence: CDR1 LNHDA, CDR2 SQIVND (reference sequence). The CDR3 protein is CASRTRGIGSPLHF. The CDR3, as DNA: TGTGCCAGTAGAACCAGGGGTATCGGTTCACCCCTCCACTTT.

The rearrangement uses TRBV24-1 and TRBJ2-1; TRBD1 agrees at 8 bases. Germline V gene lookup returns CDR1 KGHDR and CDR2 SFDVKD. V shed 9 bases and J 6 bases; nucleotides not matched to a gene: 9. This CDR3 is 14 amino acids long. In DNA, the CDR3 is TGTGCCACCCGGGGGACAGGCGCTTCCAATGAGCAGTTCTTC. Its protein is CATRGTGASNEQFF.

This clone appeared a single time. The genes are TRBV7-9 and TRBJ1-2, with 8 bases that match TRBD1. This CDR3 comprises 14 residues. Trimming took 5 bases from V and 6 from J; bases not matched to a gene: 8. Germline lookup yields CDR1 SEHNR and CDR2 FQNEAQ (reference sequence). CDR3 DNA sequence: TGTGCCAGCAGCCCTTCGGACAGGGAAAATGGCTACACCTTC. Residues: CASSPSDRENGYTF.

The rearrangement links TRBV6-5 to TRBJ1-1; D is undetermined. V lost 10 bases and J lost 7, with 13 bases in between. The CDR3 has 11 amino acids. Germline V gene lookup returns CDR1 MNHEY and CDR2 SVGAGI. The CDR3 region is CATLTVGEAFF. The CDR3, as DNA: TGTGCCACCCTTACGGTTGGTGAAGCTTTCTTT.

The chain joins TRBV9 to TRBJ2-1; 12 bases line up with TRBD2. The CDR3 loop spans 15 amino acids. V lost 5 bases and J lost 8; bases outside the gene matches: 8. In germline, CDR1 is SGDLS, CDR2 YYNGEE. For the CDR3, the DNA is TGTGCCAGCAGTGGGACGACTAGCGGGAGCGATGAGCAGTTCTTC. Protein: CASSGTTSGSDEQFF.

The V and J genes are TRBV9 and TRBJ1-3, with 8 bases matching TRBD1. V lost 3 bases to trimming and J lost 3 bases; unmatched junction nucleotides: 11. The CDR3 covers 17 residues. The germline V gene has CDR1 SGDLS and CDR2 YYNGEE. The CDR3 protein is CASSAPTTGAGGNTIYF. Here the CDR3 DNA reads TGTGCCAGCAGCGCACCGACGACAGGGGCAGGTGGAAACACCATATATTTT.

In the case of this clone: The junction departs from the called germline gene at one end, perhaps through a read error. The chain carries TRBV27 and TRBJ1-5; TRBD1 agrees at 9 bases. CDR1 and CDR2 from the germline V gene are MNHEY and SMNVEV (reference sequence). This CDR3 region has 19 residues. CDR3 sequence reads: CASSLSGTGFTYSNQPQHF. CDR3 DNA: TGTGCCAGCAGTCTATCGGGGACAGGGTTTACTTATAGCAATCAGCCCCAGCATTTT.

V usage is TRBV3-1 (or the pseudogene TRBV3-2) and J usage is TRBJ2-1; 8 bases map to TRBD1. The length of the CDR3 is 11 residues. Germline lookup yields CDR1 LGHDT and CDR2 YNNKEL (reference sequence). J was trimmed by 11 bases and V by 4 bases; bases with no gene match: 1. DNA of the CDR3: TGTGCCAGCAGCCGACAGGGGAAGCAGTTCTTC. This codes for CASSRQGKQFF.

Written as DNA, the CDR3 is TGTGCCAGCTTGGATGTTGTCGTATCGAGGACTGAAGCTTTCTTT. Its protein is CASLDVVVSRTEAFF. This chain joins TRBV6-6 and TRBJ1-1, with unresolved D. Germline loops: CDR1 MNHNY, CDR2 SVGAGI (reference sequence). CDR3 size: 15 residues. V gave up 8 bases and J gave up 5 bases, with 21 bases separating them.

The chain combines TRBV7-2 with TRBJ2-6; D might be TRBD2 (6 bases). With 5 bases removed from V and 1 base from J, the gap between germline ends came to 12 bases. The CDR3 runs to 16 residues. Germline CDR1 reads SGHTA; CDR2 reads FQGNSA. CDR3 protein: CASSLTGGSGANVLTF. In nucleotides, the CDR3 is TGTGCCAGCAGCCTAACAGGAGGGTCTGGGGCCAACGTCCTGACTTTC.

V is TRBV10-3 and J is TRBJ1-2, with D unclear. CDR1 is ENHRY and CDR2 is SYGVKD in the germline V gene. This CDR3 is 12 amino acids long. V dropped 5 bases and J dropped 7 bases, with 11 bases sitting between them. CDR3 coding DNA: TGTGCCATCAGTCTCGACACCGGTGGCTACACCTTC. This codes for CAISLDTGGYTF.

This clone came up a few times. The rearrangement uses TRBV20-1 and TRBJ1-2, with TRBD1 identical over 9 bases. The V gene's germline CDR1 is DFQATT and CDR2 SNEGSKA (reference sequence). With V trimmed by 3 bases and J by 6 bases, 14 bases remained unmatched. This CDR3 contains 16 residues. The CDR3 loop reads CSASLTTGGAGNGYTF. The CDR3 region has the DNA TGCAGTGCTAGTCTCACTACAGGGGGCGCGGGGAATGGCTACACCTTC.

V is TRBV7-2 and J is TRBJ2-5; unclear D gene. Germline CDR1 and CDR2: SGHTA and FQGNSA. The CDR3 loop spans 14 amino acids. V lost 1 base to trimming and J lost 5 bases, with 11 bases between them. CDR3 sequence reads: CASSLVAVLETQYF. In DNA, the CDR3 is TGTGCCAGCAGCTTAGTCGCGGTCTTGGAGACCCAGTACTTC.

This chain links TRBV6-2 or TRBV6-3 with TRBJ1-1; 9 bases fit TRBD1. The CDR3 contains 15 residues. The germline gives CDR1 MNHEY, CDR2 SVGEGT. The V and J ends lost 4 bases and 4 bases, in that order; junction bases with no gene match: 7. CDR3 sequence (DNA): TGTGCCAGCAGTTCGACAGGGGGAGGATTCACTGAAGCTTTCTTT. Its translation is CASSSTGGGFTEAFF.

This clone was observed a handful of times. CDR3 protein: CATRTGTGSTDTQYF. In DNA, the CDR3 is TGTGCCACGCGAACCGGGACAGGCTCCACAGATACGCAGTATTTT. The chain couples TRBV24-1 to TRBJ2-3; 8 bases fit TRBD1. The CDR3 loop spans 15 amino acids. J lost 2 bases, V lost 10 bases, and 10 bases had no gene match. CDR1 and CDR2 (germline): KGHDR, SFDVKD.

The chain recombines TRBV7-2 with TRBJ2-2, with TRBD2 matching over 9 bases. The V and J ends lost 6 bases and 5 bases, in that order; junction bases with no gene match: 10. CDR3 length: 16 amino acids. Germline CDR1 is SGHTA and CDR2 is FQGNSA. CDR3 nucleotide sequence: TGTGCCAGCAGGAATAGCGGGGGAATGGGGACCGGGGAGCTGTTTTTT. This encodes CASRNSGGMGTGELFF.